The T cell receptor (beta chain) under discussion was sequenced for a study of blood T cell repertoires in COVID-19. The repertoire was sequenced with immunoSEQ multiplex PCR; TCRdb's copy has only in-frame clones and lacks some. The sample shows a few hundred thousand clones, approximately 81% of them seen only once. Unmatched junction bases numbered 6, after V lost 1 base and J lost 7 bases. Germline V gene lookup returns CDR1 LNHDA and CDR2 SQIVND (reference sequence). The CDR3 is 15 residues long. This clone appeared once. The sequenced sample was peripheral blood. The sequence was obtained from a woman aged 18-29 years with acute or convalescent COVID-19. The rearrangement uses TRBV19 and TRBJ1-2; 10 positions match TRBD1. The DNA of the CDR3 is TGTGCCAGTAGTATAGGGACAGGGGGAACTTCTGGCTACACCTTC. Amino acids: CASSIGTGGTSGYTF.